The sequence of this TCR beta chain was determined in a study of blood T cell repertoires in COVID-19 (dated by TCRdb to the early 2020s). For the wider study: Collaborator samples came from the United States, Italy and Spain and covered acute and convalescent phases of COVID-19. The material from the prospective study consisted of cDNA or gDNA derived from T cells, B-cell-depleted T cells, or PBMCs. Deeply sampled blood TCRbeta repertoires from subjects exposed to, actively infected with, or recovered from COVID-19 were included in the dataset. The repertoires were released in a freely available public database meant as a resource for research on the immune response to SARS-CoV-2. Samples came from the ongoing ImmuneRACE study (first 160 participants) plus 1,254 subjects from 6 global collaborators. Nearly every sample came with metadata listing a de-identified subject ID, COVID-19 status, age in years and sex. Where available, HLA class I and class II types were obtained from metadata supplied by the sample provider rather than from assay-based typing. Findings and caveats that apply to the study as a whole: The quantity of clinical and demographic metadata differed by source and by participant and was supplied without curation.

About this clone: This clone's antigen is unknown. No quality values exist for individual bases; no much larger clone is one base distant.

The CDR3 spans 19 residues, from the cysteine through the phenylalanine. Only the CDR3 DNA stays, 57 bases, in frame from base 1. The immunoSEQ Assay, a bias-controlled multiplex PCR, was used to amplify TCRbeta CDR3 regions from genomic DNA. In the paper's pipeline: Nucleated cell counts per sample were estimated from amplification of reference gene primers within the assay. To quantify the absolute abundance of each unique TCRbeta CDR3 rearrangement, sequence reads were collapsed and filtered. For each sample, productive Simpson clonality was calculated by taking the square root of Simpson's diversity index across productive rearrangements. As stored in TCRdb, this immuneACCESS dataset retains in-frame rearrangements with V and J assigned. A fraction of the clones does not appear; measured against another copy, unresolved V genes explain less than half of the discrepancy, and the remainder lacks a known reason. V and J calls and clone size come straight from that table; D and trimming were deduced from the DNA. In all, the sample holds 85,000 to 120,000 clones, and 70% to 85% of those were seen once. Clones ranked in the top ten supply 9.8% of the sample.

Whole blood was collected in K2EDTA tubes by collaborating institutions according to the institutions' own protocols. For TCRbeta analysis, collaborators shipped samples as frozen whole blood, isolated PBMCs, or DNA extracted from either of those sample types. Sequencing was carried out using peripheral blood. The clonotype was recovered from a man in his fifties or sixties with active or convalescent COVID-19. This sequence uses TRBV21-1 and TRBJ2-1; TRBD1, the D gene given by the table, was not confirmed from the DNA. TRBV21-1 is recorded as a pseudogene. The bases are TGTGCCAGCAGCAAAGACAACAGGGGGCGATACCCAGCCTACAATGAGCAGTTCTTC. Its translation reads: CASSKDNRGRYPAYNEQFF.